This TCR beta chain comes out of a study of early T cells in non-severe SARS-CoV-2 infection. The library protocol tagged individual cDNA molecules with unique molecular identifiers. TCRdb reprocessed the 5' RACE reads via MiXCR and lists one record per CDR3 protein. The profile shows around 50,000 distinct CDR3 sequences, approximately 7.5% of them singletons. Between the trimmed V and J ends, which lost 0 bases and 0 bases, there was a span of 11 bases. Germline V gene data show CDR1 as LGHDT and CDR2 as YNNKEL (reference sequence). CDR3 length: 16 amino acids. This clonotype occurred a few times. The source of this sequence is an adult who was a healthcare worker with PCR-confirmed SARS-CoV-2 infection or an uninfected control (not recorded which). The rearrangement uses TRBV3-1 and TRBJ1-2; D possibly corresponds to TRBD1 (5 bases). The sequenced sample was whole blood. The CDR3 DNA sequence: TGTGCCAGCAGCCAAGATCTGTCAGGGTCTAACTATGGCTACACCTTC. It codes for CASSQDLSGSNYGYTF.